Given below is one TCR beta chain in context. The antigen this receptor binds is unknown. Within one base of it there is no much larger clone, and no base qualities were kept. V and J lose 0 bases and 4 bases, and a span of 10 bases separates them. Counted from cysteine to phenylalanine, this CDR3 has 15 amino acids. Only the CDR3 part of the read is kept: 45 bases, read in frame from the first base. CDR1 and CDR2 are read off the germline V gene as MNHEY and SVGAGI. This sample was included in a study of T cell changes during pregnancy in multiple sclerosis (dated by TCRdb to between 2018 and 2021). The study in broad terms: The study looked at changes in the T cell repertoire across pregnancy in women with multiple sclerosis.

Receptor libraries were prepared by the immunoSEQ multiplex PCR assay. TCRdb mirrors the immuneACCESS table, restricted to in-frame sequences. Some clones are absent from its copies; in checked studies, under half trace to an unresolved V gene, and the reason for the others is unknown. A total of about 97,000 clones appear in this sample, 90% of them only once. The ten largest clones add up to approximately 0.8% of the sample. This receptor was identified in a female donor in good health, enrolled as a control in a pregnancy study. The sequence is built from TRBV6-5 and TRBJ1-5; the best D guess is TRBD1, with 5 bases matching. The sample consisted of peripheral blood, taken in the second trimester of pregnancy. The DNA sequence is TGTGCCAGCAGTTACTCGACGACAGCAAATCAGCCCCAGCATTTT. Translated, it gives CASSYSTTANQPQHF.